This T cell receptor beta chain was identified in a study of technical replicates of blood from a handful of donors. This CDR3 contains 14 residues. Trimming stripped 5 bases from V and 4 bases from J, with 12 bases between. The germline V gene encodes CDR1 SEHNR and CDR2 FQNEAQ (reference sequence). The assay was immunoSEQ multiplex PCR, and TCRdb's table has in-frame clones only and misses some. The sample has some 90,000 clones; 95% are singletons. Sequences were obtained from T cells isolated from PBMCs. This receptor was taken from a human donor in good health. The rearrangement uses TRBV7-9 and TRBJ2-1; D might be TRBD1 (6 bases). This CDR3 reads CASSLMDSYNEQFF. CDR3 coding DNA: TGTGCCAGCAGCCTAATGGACAGTTACAATGAGCAGTTCTTC.